A selection of T cell receptor beta chains follows, all from one sample in a study of cytomegalovirus exposure and HLA in healthy donors. Sequencing used immunoSEQ multiplex PCR; TCRdb keeps in-frame clones, though not all of them. Of 200,000 to 300,000 clones in the sample, around 80% were seen once. The sequenced sample consisted of PBMCs. The receptors shown here come from a boy aged 5 to 17 in good health and CMV-seronegative. CDR3s include the opening cysteine and the closing phenylalanine or tryptophan. The D gene is left open where the match is weak. Clone sizes are given selectively: once, few, many, or a class where the clone is expanded.

TGTGCCAGCAGCCCACCTCAGGGGGCTCCCTACGAGCAGTACTTC	CASSPPQGAPYEQYF	TRBD1	NA	TRBV6-5	TRBJ2-7
TGTGCCAGCTCACCGGGTTTATTGGGGGGAAACTATGGCTACACCTTC	CASSPGLLGGNYGYTF	NA	NA	TRBV18	TRBJ1-2
TGTTCCAGCAGCTACGGGAAGTCGTTGGGACAGGGCTCCTACGAGCAGTACTTC	CSSSYGKSLGQGSYEQYF	TRBD1	NA	TRBV7-9	TRBJ2-7
TGTGCCTGGGGGTCGGCAGGGCGGTTCTATGGCTACACCTTC	CAWGSAGRFYGYTF	NA	NA	TRBV30	TRBJ1-2
TGTGCCTGGCCTGGACAGGGGGCGGAAGGTCGATACACTGAAGCTTTCTTT	CAWPGQGAEGRYTEAFF	TRBD1	NA	TRBV30	TRBJ1-1
TGTGCCAGCAGTGCCTGGACAGGCCCAAATCAGCCCCAGCATTTT	CASSAWTGPNQPQHF	TRBD1	once	TRBV2	TRBJ1-5
TGCGCCAGCAGCTTGGGACAGGGCGATAATTCACCCCTCCACTTT	CASSLGQGDNSPLHF	TRBD1	NA	TRBV5-1	TRBJ1-6
TGTGCCAGCAGTGAAGCGATACTATACCGGGACACTGAAGCTTTCTTT	CASSEAILYRDTEAFF	NA	NA	TRBV6-1	TRBJ1-1
TGCGCCACCAGCAGGGCAGGGAGCACAGATACGCAGTATTTT	CATSRAGSTDTQYF	NA	NA	TRBV15	TRBJ2-3
TGTGCCAGCAGCTTGACAGGGAGGAACACTGAAGCTTTCTTT	CASSLTGRNTEAFF	NA	NA	TRBV5-4	TRBJ1-1
TGTGCCAGCAGCCAAGATTGGAATCCTAGCGGGGGCGTGGAGACCCAGTACTTC	CASSQDWNPSGGVETQYF	TRBD2	NA	TRBV14	TRBJ2-5
TGTGCCTGGAGTGGACTAGCCTCCTACAATGAGCAGTTCTTC	CAWSGLASYNEQFF	TRBD2	NA	TRBV30	TRBJ2-1
TGCGCCAGCAGCTACGGACTAGCGGGAGAACTAAATGAGCAGTTCTTC	CASSYGLAGELNEQFF	TRBD2	NA	TRBV5-1	TRBJ2-1
TGTGCCAGTAGTTACCCGGGACAGGGTCGGTGGTCCTATGGCTACACCTTC	CASSYPGQGRWSYGYTF	TRBD1	few	TRBV19	TRBJ1-2
TGTGCCAGCAGTTATCGACGCGGGCTGAGAGTAGCTTTCTTT	CASSYRRGLRVAFF	NA	NA	TRBV6-9	TRBJ1-1
TGTGCCAGCAGCTTAGTCCCAGTGGACACCATATATTTT	CASSLVPVDTIYF	NA	NA	TRBV7-8	TRBJ1-3
TGTGCCAGCAGCCTCCGGGACAGAGACTTCTACGAGCAGTACTTC	CASSLRDRDFYEQYF	TRBD1	NA	TRBV5-4	TRBJ2-7
TGTGCCAGTAGTATGGGACAGGGGGGAGATACGCAGTATTTT	CASSMGQGGDTQYF	TRBD1	NA	TRBV19	TRBJ2-3
TGCGCCAGCAGCTTGGAGTCGGGTACTGTGTACGAGCAGTACTTC	CASSLESGTVYEQYF	NA	NA	TRBV5-1	TRBJ2-7
TGTGCCAGCAGCACCCTAGCGGGGGACCACAATGAGCAGTTCTTC	CASSTLAGDHNEQFF	TRBD2	few	TRBV9	TRBJ2-1
TGCGCCAGCCGAGCTTTGCGGGACAGGGTAGTCGAGCAGTACTTC	CASRALRDRVVEQYF	TRBD1	NA	TRBV5-1	TRBJ2-7
TGTGCCATCAGTGAGTCCCCGACAGAGGCCTACGAGCAGTACTTC	CAISESPTEAYEQYF	NA	NA	TRBV10-3	TRBJ2-7
TGTGCCAGCAGCTTAGATCCTATCGGTGGCGGGCAGTACTTC	CASSLDPIGGGQYF	NA	few	TRBV11-3	TRBJ2-7
TGTGCCAGCAGTGAAACAGGAGCGGGAGGGTACCAAGAGACCCAGTACTTC	CASSETGAGGYQETQYF	TRBD2	NA	TRBV2	TRBJ2-5
TGTGCCAGCAGCCTAGCCTGGGGGGAATCACAATTC	CASSLAWGESQF	NA	NA	TRBV7-9	TRBJ1-2
TGCAGCGTTGTGGGACAATCTACCCACAATCAGCCCCAGCATTTT	CSVVGQSTHNQPQHF	NA	few	TRBV29-1	TRBJ1-5
TGTGCCAGCAGCCCCTCCGGGGGGCTCTACGAGCAGTACTTC	CASSPSGGLYEQYF	NA	NA	TRBV6-6	TRBJ2-7
TGCGCCAGCAGTCCCGGACAGGGTATCAACGAGCAGTACTTC	CASSPGQGINEQYF	TRBD1	NA	TRBV10-1	TRBJ2-7
TGTGCCATCAGTGAGCCAGCGGGAGCCACCTACGAGCAGTACTTC	CAISEPAGATYEQYF	TRBD2	NA	TRBV10-3	TRBJ2-7
TGTGCCAGCAGCTATTTTGGGACTAGCGGAAGCTCCTACGAGCAGTACTTC	CASSYFGTSGSSYEQYF	TRBD2	NA	TRBV5-6	TRBJ2-7
TGTGCCAGCAGCCCCCGGGACAGGGGCGCCTACGAGCAGTACTTC	CASSPRDRGAYEQYF	TRBD1	NA	TRBV9	TRBJ2-7
TGTGCCAGCAGAAGGGGACAGGGGCACAATTCACCCCTCCACTTT	CASRRGQGHNSPLHF	TRBD1	NA	TRBV27	TRBJ1-6
TGTGCCTGGAGTACCCCCGTCGGATCGCGGTCACCCCTCCACTTT	CAWSTPVGSRSPLHF	NA	NA	TRBV30	TRBJ1-6
TGTGCCAGCAGCTCTTACGGGACTAGCGGGAGGCCCGAGCAGTACTTC	CASSSYGTSGRPEQYF	TRBD2	NA	TRBV7-9	TRBJ2-7
TGTGCCAGCAGCCAAGAGGCTAGCGGGAACCCAGATACGCAGTATTTT	CASSQEASGNPDTQYF	TRBD2	NA	TRBV4-2	TRBJ2-3
TGCGCCAGCAGCTTGATGACGGGCTACGAGCAGTACTTC	CASSLMTGYEQYF	NA	NA	TRBV5-1	TRBJ2-7
TGTGCCAGCAGTGACTCAGGCGGGTACACCGGGGAGCTGTTTTTT	CASSDSGGYTGELFF	NA	NA	TRBV6-4	TRBJ2-2
TGTGCCAGCAGCCAGGGTGGAGGACAGGGTGTAGGCGAGCAGTACTTC	CASSQGGGQGVGEQYF	TRBD1	NA	TRBV4-2	TRBJ2-7
TGTGCCAGTAGTAGCTCTCAGGTTAACTATGGCTACACCTTC	CASSSSQVNYGYTF	NA	NA	TRBV19	TRBJ1-2
TGTGCCAGCAGCATGCAAAACAGTCACACTGAAGCTTTCTTT	CASSMQNSHTEAFF	NA	NA	TRBV5-4	TRBJ1-1
TGTGCCAGCAGCGTTGACAGACTGAACACTGAAGCTTTCTTT	CASSVDRLNTEAFF	NA	NA	TRBV6-1	TRBJ1-1